Listed here is a single T cell receptor (beta chain). Its antigen remains unidentified. Base qualities are missing; no much larger clone stands one base away. The time point label, as the study defines it: baseline before first vaccination. Vaccinee samples were obtained from the UK trials COV001 and COV002, which included a single-blind randomized controlled phase 2/3 trial of AZD1222 (ChAdOx1 nCoV-19) in healthy adults. Trial participant PBMC samples were collected at day 0 and day 28 after the second dose for TCRbeta chain sequencing. The CDR1 and CDR2 encoded by the germline V gene are SGHTA and FQGNSA. The CDR3 goes from the cysteine to the phenylalanine over 13 residues. Just the 39-base CDR3 DNA is kept, in frame starting at base 1. V is clipped by 5 bases and J by 6 bases, and the sequence between their germline boundaries is 10 bases long. The CDR3 regions of human TCRbeta chains were subjected to immunosequencing. The original pipeline was this. Repertoire TCRs were matched against a reference library of SARS-CoV-2-specific TCRs generated with the MIRA antigen-specificity platform. Breadth was defined as the fraction of unique TCRs that were SARS-CoV-2-associated, and depth was defined as the fraction of total T cells that were SARS-CoV-2-associated. Each spike-specific TCR was assigned to its reactive spike region and to a CD4 or CD8 class using the MIRA data. Log10-transformed breadth and depth values were compared by one-way ANOVA with Sidak's multiple comparisons tests. Imported from immuneACCESS, the table was reduced by TCRdb to in-frame sequences with V and J called. These copies leave out some clones; in studies compared against another copy, an unresolved V gene accounts for under half, and the cause of the remainder is not known. The D gene and trimming were derived from the DNA, and the V and J assignments and clone size from that table. This sample lists approximately 160,000 clones; approximately 86% were detected once. 2.5% to 3% of the sample goes to the ten largest clones.

This specimen comes from a study of T cell responses to AZD1222 COVID-19 vaccine (dated by TCRdb to the early 2020s). At the level of the whole study: AZD1222 recipients whose second dose came at about 4 weeks and those whose second dose came at about 12 weeks were combined into one group, since spike-specific TCR depth and breadth did not differ between the two schedules. Trial participants were enrolled by age into 18-55, 56-69 and 70-plus year subgroups, with roughly 160, 29 and 62 TCR-sequenced participants respectively. TCR sequencing was performed for 230 to 250 trial participants, of whom roughly 200 were given two doses of AZD1222 and some 26 were given two doses of MenACWY control vaccine.

Overall study outcomes, separate from this receptor: Conclusions about previously exposed vaccinees are limited because only five to seven AZD1222 recipients were SARS-CoV-2 seropositive at baseline. CD4 TCRs associated with the vaccine covered the entire spike protein, and the dominant responses were in regions 160-218 and 743-854. Spike-specific TCR breadth and depth rose significantly after two AZD1222 doses compared with day 0 and with MenACWY recipients. Because no samples from the day 14 peak response were available, repertoires could be characterized only after the peak T cell response. In the small 56-69-year group, the increase in depth fell short of significance, most likely because of low power. Reportedly, almost half of the unique spike-specific TCRs recognized epitopes lying outside the regions that are mutated in the B.1.351 and B.1.1.7 variants. Participants were mostly white British, with more females than males. The authors suggested clonal diversity may have been underestimated.

This receptor chain uses TRBV7-2 and TRBJ2-2; no D segment can be confidently identified. The source material was peripheral blood, sampled on day 0 of AZD1222 vaccination. The source of this sequence is an adult in good health. The DNA sequence follows: TGTGCCAGCAGCGCGGACCACTCCGGGGAGCTGTTTTTT. It is translated as CASSADHSGELFF.